This TCR beta chain was recovered during a study of T-cell memory formation after mild COVID-19. TCRdb reprocessed the 5' RACE reads with MiXCR, giving one entry per CDR3 protein. Of 400,000 or so distinct CDR3 sequences in the sample, over 15% were seen once. V gave up 6 bases and J gave up 0 bases; unmatched junction bases: 7. Germline values: CDR1 MNHNY, CDR2 SVGAGI (reference sequence). The CDR3 has 18 residues. This clonotype turned up a few times. Its antigen is still unknown. Study results and limitations: Later expanders leaned CD4+, whereas clones that contracted between day 15 and 85 were balanced CD4/CD8. The study detected some responding clones in pre-infection memory, suggesting cross-reactive memory joined.

The receptor's source is an adult woman who had mild COVID-19 (a few samples of this study predate the infection). Cell type and time point are not known. This sequence joins TRBV6-6 and TRBJ1-6; TRBD1 matches 11 bases. What was sequenced was PBMCs or a T cell subset sorted from them (not recorded which). This CDR3 is CASSQGQGGSSYNSPLHF. CDR3 bases: TGTGCCAGCAGCCAGGGACAGGGGGGAAGCTCCTATAATTCACCCCTCCACTTT.